The rows below give T cell receptor beta chains drawn from one sample of a study of blood T cell repertoires in COVID-19. Sequenced by immunoSEQ multiplex PCR; TCRdb stores in-frame clones only, minus some. The sample holds roughly 250,000 clones; approximately 86% are singletons and the top ten take 4.9%. The specimen was peripheral blood. The receptors originated from a woman over 75 with active or convalescent COVID-19. The CDR3 runs from the conserved cysteine through the conserved F or W. Fields, in order: D gene, clone size, J gene, V gene, CDR3 length, CDR3 protein, CDR3 DNA. The D gene is left open where the match is weak. A row's size may be missing; if present it is once, few, many or a size class.

D: .; size: .; J: TRBJ1-5; V: TRBV5-4; length: 16; CDR3: CASSTPGGVGNQPQHF; DNA: TGTGCCAGCTCTACTCCCGGGGGTGTCGGCAATCAGCCCCAGCATTTT
D: .; size: .; J: TRBJ1-4; V: TRBV11-2; length: 14; CDR3: CASSQQITQEKLFF; DNA: TGTGCCAGCAGCCAACAGATTACTCAGGAAAAACTGTTTTTT
D: TRBD1; size: .; J: TRBJ2-1; V: TRBV18; length: 15; CDR3: CASSRQGGAYNEQFF; DNA: TGTGCCAGCTCGCGACAAGGGGGCGCATACAATGAGCAGTTCTTC
D: TRBD1; size: once; J: TRBJ1-2; V: TRBV30; length: 14; CDR3: CAWSGTGLGYGYTF; DNA: TGTGCCTGGAGTGGGACAGGGTTGGGCTATGGCTACACCTTC
D: TRBD1; size: .; J: TRBJ1-5; V: TRBV4-2; length: 15; CDR3: CASSPQGAGNQPQHF; DNA: TGTGCCAGCAGCCCTCAGGGGGCTGGCAATCAGCCCCAGCATTTT
D: TRBD1; size: .; J: TRBJ1-5; V: TRBV9; length: 13; CDR3: CASSADRDQPQHF; DNA: TGTGCCAGCAGCGCCGACAGGGATCAGCCCCAGCATTTT
D: .; size: .; J: TRBJ1-2; V: TRBV12-3/TRBV12-4; length: 13; CDR3: CASSFGGALGYTF; DNA: TGTGCCAGCAGTTTCGGGGGGGCGCTTGGCTACACCTTC
D: TRBD1; size: once; J: TRBJ1-2; V: TRBV6-5; length: 14; CDR3: CASSAGTGPYGYTF; DNA: TGTGCCAGCAGCGCCGGGACAGGGCCCTATGGCTACACCTTC
D: .; size: .; J: TRBJ2-7; V: TRBV18; length: 17; CDR3: CASSPRRGNRVGYEQYF; DNA: TGTGCCAGCTCACCCCGACGCGGAAATCGGGTTGGGTACGAGCAGTACTTC
D: .; size: .; J: TRBJ2-7; V: TRBV20-1; length: 11; CDR3: CSAREQLEQYF; DNA: TGCAGTGCTAGAGAACAGCTCGAGCAGTACTTC
D: TRBD2; size: .; J: TRBJ2-5; V: TRBV7-9; length: 14; CDR3: CASSGTSGQETQYF; DNA: TGTGCCAGCAGCGGGACTAGCGGACAAGAGACCCAGTACTTC
D: TRBD2; size: .; J: TRBJ2-7; V: TRBV10-3; length: 16; CDR3: CAITPRATGGGYEQYF; DNA: TGTGCCATCACCCCCCGGGCAACGGGAGGTGGCTACGAGCAGTACTTC
D: TRBD1; size: .; J: TRBJ2-1; V: TRBV27; length: 14; CDR3: CASSRQGVNNEQFF; DNA: TGTGCCAGCAGTAGACAGGGGGTCAACAATGAGCAGTTCTTC
D: TRBD2; size: .; J: TRBJ2-1; V: TRBV5-4; length: 16; CDR3: CASRPHTSGSRDEQFF; DNA: TGTGCCAGCAGGCCACACACTAGCGGGAGTAGGGATGAGCAGTTCTTC
D: TRBD1; size: once; J: TRBJ1-4; V: TRBV10-1; length: 13; CDR3: CASSSGGNEKLFF; DNA: TGCGCCAGCAGCTCAGGGGGCAACGAAAAACTGTTTTTT
D: TRBD2; size: .; J: TRBJ2-7; V: TRBV5-5; length: 13; CDR3: CASSFTGGYEQYF; DNA: TGTGCCAGCAGCTTTACGGGGGGCTACGAGCAGTACTTC
D: .; size: .; J: TRBJ1-1; V: TRBV27; length: 13; CDR3: CASLLLGSTEAFF; DNA: TGTGCCAGCCTTCTACTAGGGAGCACTGAAGCTTTCTTT
D: TRBD2; size: .; J: TRBJ2-1; V: TRBV28; length: 15; CDR3: CASSSLSGRTNEQFF; DNA: TGTGCCAGCAGTTCCCTTAGCGGGAGAACCAATGAGCAGTTCTTC
D: TRBD1; size: .; J: TRBJ1-6; V: TRBV2; length: 16; CDR3: CASSLDRGSYNSPLHF; DNA: TGTGCCAGCAGTTTAGACAGGGGATCCTATAATTCACCCCTCCACTTT
D: TRBD2; size: .; J: TRBJ2-2; V: TRBV5-1; length: 15; CDR3: CASSGAAGTTGELFF; DNA: TGCGCCAGCAGCGGGGCAGCGGGGACCACCGGGGAGCTGTTTTTT
D: .; size: once; J: TRBJ2-1; V: TRBV10-1; length: 15; CDR3: CASSDNNGAYNEQFF; DNA: TGCGCCAGCAGTGATAATAATGGGGCATACAATGAGCAGTTCTTC
D: .; size: once; J: TRBJ2-7; V: TRBV12-5; length: 17; CDR3: CASGPPHYKTLAYEQYF; DNA: TGTGCTAGTGGCCCCCCCCACTACAAAACCTTAGCCTACGAGCAGTACTTC
D: .; size: .; J: TRBJ1-3; V: TRBV18; length: 14; CDR3: CASSDTLSGNTIYF; DNA: TGTGCCAGCTCGGACACCCTCTCTGGAAACACCATATATTTT
D: TRBD2; size: .; J: TRBJ2-1; V: TRBV7-6; length: 15; CDR3: CASSFLTSGINEQFF; DNA: TGTGCCAGCAGCTTTCTAACTAGCGGGATAAATGAGCAGTTCTTC
D: .; size: .; J: TRBJ1-1; V: TRBV5-1; length: 14; CDR3: CASSLLGTRPEAFF; DNA: TGCGCCAGCAGCTTGTTAGGGACACGCCCGGAAGCTTTCTTT
D: TRBD2; size: .; J: TRBJ2-1; V: TRBV9; length: 17; CDR3: CASSVELAGGYYNEQFF; DNA: TGTGCCAGCAGCGTAGAGCTAGCGGGAGGGTACTACAATGAGCAGTTCTTC
D: TRBD1; size: .; J: TRBJ1-2; V: TRBV9; length: 12; CDR3: CASSATGFGYTF; DNA: TGTGCCAGCAGCGCGACAGGGTTTGGCTACACCTTC
D: .; size: .; J: TRBJ2-6; V: TRBV9; length: 17; CDR3: CASSVATGRPGANVLTF; DNA: TGTGCCAGCAGCGTAGCCACGGGGAGGCCTGGGGCCAACGTCCTGACTTTC
D: TRBD1; size: .; J: TRBJ1-5; V: TRBV3-1/TRBV3-2; length: 15; CDR3: CASSTQGGANQPQHF; DNA: TGTGCCAGCAGCACACAGGGGGGGGCGAATCAGCCCCAGCATTTT
D: .; size: .; J: TRBJ2-5; V: TRBV6-5; length: 15; CDR3: CASSSGRGGQETQYF; DNA: TGTGCCAGCAGTTCTGGACGGGGAGGACAAGAGACCCAGTACTTC
D: TRBD1; size: .; J: TRBJ1-2; V: TRBV7-9; length: 13; CDR3: CASSLGQGGGYTF; DNA: TGTGCCAGCAGCTTGGGACAGGGCGGTGGCTACACCTTC
D: TRBD1; size: .; J: TRBJ1-5; V: TRBV9; length: 15; CDR3: CASNGTGAKNQPQHF; DNA: TGTGCCAGCAATGGAACAGGGGCGAAGAATCAGCCCCAGCATTTT
D: TRBD1; size: .; J: TRBJ1-4; V: TRBV5-1; length: 14; CDR3: CASSLGTGGEKLFF; DNA: TGCGCCAGCAGCTTGGGGACAGGGGGAGAAAAACTGTTTTTT
D: .; size: .; J: TRBJ1-4; V: TRBV12-2; length: 14; CDR3: CASRLVGQAEKLFF; DNA: TGTGCAAGTCGCTTAGTTGGGCAGGCTGAAAAACTGTTTTTT
D: TRBD2; size: .; J: TRBJ2-5; V: TRBV2; length: 12; CDR3: CASASGIGTQYF; DNA: TGTGCCAGCGCTAGCGGCATCGGGACCCAGTACTTC
D: .; size: once; J: TRBJ2-1; V: TRBV28; length: 15; CDR3: CASSFHGGSMNEQFF; DNA: TGTGCCAGCAGTTTTCACGGTGGTAGCATGAATGAGCAGTTCTTC
D: TRBD1; size: .; J: TRBJ1-2; V: TRBV30; length: 15; CDR3: CAWSSPQGAMYGYTF; DNA: TGTGCCTGGAGTTCTCCCCAGGGGGCTATGTATGGCTACACCTTC
D: TRBD2; size: .; J: TRBJ2-3; V: TRBV7-2; length: 14; CDR3: CASSFGLAADTQYF; DNA: TGTGCCAGCAGCTTTGGACTAGCGGCGGATACGCAGTATTTT
D: .; size: .; J: TRBJ1-1; V: TRBV18; length: 14; CDR3: CASSPAMPAVEAFF; DNA: TGTGCCAGCTCCCCGGCCATGCCCGCGGTTGAAGCTTTCTTT
D: .; size: .; J: TRBJ1-6; V: TRBV7-9; length: 15; CDR3: CASSLAGRPGAPLHF; DNA: TGTGCCAGCAGCTTAGCGGGCAGACCAGGGGCCCCCCTCCACTTT
D: TRBD1; size: .; J: TRBJ1-2; V: TRBV28; length: 14; CDR3: CASSQQGLNYGYTF; DNA: TGTGCCAGCAGCCAACAGGGGCTTAACTATGGCTACACCTTC
D: .; size: .; J: TRBJ1-5; V: TRBV5-1; length: 14; CDR3: CASSLEATGQPQHF; DNA: TGCGCCAGCAGCTTGGAAGCCACGGGGCAGCCCCAGCATTTT
D: TRBD1; size: once; J: TRBJ1-1; V: TRBV2; length: 12; CDR3: CASRDRGPEAFF; DNA: TGTGCCAGCAGGGACAGGGGGCCTGAAGCTTTCTTT
D: TRBD1; size: .; J: TRBJ1-2; V: TRBV6-6; length: 20; CDR3: CASSLLTLRTGLLQGYGYTF; DNA: TGTGCCAGCAGTCTACTCACCCTCAGGACAGGGCTACTTCAAGGATATGGCTACACCTTC
D: TRBD2; size: .; J: TRBJ2-1; V: TRBV5-1; length: 15; CDR3: CASSSSGGSDNEQFF; DNA: TGCGCCAGCAGCTCAAGCGGGGGGTCTGACAATGAGCAGTTCTTC
D: TRBD1; size: .; J: TRBJ2-7; V: TRBV29-1; length: 15; CDR3: CSVDSGQGSTYEQYF; DNA: TGCAGCGTTGATTCAGGACAGGGTTCCACCTACGAGCAGTACTTC
D: .; size: .; J: TRBJ1-1; V: TRBV5-1; length: 16; CDR3: CASSLGGGNFNTEAFF; DNA: TGCGCCAGCAGCTTGGGGGGCGGGAATTTTAACACTGAAGCTTTCTTT
D: .; size: .; J: TRBJ2-5; V: TRBV3-1/TRBV3-2; length: 14; CDR3: CASSLPGAWETQYF; DNA: TGTGCCAGCAGCCTACCTGGGGCTTGGGAGACCCAGTACTTC
D: TRBD1; size: .; J: TRBJ1-1; V: TRBV2; length: 18; CDR3: CASGSRAGQGDIGTEAFF; DNA: TGTGCCAGCGGATCGAGGGCGGGACAGGGGGATATTGGGACTGAAGCTTTCTTT
D: .; size: .; J: TRBJ2-3; V: TRBV2; length: 13; CDR3: CASRGLYADTQYF; DNA: TGTGCCAGCAGGGGGCTTTACGCAGATACGCAGTATTTT
D: .; size: .; J: TRBJ2-1; V: TRBV13; length: 15; CDR3: CASSHPTTSRSEQFF; DNA: TGTGCCAGCAGCCACCCGACTACTTCCAGGTCTGAGCAGTTCTTC
D: .; size: once; J: TRBJ2-5; V: TRBV28; length: 12; CDR3: CASSFTGETQYF; DNA: TGTGCCAGCAGTTTCACGGGGGAGACCCAGTACTTC
D: TRBD1; size: .; J: TRBJ2-7; V: TRBV5-1; length: 14; CDR3: CASSFGDRPYEQYF; DNA: TGCGCCAGCAGCTTCGGGGACAGGCCCTACGAGCAGTACTTC
D: .; size: .; J: TRBJ1-1; V: TRBV3-1/TRBV3-2; length: 14; CDR3: CASSQEQGNTEAFF; DNA: TGTGCCAGCAGCCAAGAACAGGGGAACACTGAAGCTTTCTTT
D: .; size: few; J: TRBJ1-1; V: TRBV6-5; length: 13; CDR3: CASSYRTATEAFF; DNA: TGTGCCAGCAGTTACCGGACAGCCACTGAAGCTTTCTTT
D: .; size: .; J: TRBJ1-5; V: TRBV6-1; length: 15; CDR3: CASSEGIQGGQPQHF; DNA: TGTGCCAGCAGTGAAGGGATACAGGGCGGCCAGCCCCAGCATTTT
D: .; size: .; J: TRBJ2-1; V: TRBV5-1; length: 14; CDR3: CASSLAPAYNEQFF; DNA: TGCGCCAGCAGCTTGGCCCCAGCGTACAATGAGCAGTTCTTC